These 12 T cell receptor beta chains were all obtained from the same sample, sequenced in a study of PD-L1 blockade in urothelial cancer. Time point here: peripheral blood 6 weeks after treatment start. Clones were sequenced by immunoSEQ multiplex PCR, and TCRdb holds only the in-frame ones, with some missing. Of nearly 50,000 clones listed, about 85% are singletons. Sequenced here: PBMCs, sampled around atezolizumab (anti-PD-L1) treatment. The receptors originated from a man aged 45-60 years with urothelial cancer.

The chain links TRBV7-2 to TRBJ2-7; D gene uncertain. Trimming left V 5 bases short and J 9 bases short, with 8 bases between. From germline, CDR1 is SGHTA and CDR2 FQGNSA. The CDR3 consists of 10 residues. CDR3 DNA: TGTGCCAGCAGCCCTGGAGCGCAGTACTTC. Translated, it gives CASSPGAQYF. Combining the CDR3 with reference TRBV7-2 and TRBJ2-7 gives the whole variable domain GAGVSQSPSNKVTEKGKDVELRCDPISGHTALYWYRQSLGQGLEFLIYFQGNSAPDKSGLPSDRFSAERTGGSVSTLTIQRTQQEDSAVYLCASSPGAQYFGPGTRLTVT.

CDR3 amino acids: CASSYRATGTAYEQYF. CDR3 bases: TGTGCCAGCAGTTACCGCGCGACAGGGACAGCCTACGAGCAGTACTTC. The chain recombines TRBV27 with TRBJ2-7, with 7 bases aligning to TRBD1. This CDR3 region has 16 residues. The ends lost 4 bases at V and 2 bases at J; junction bases unmatched: 11. CDR1 and CDR2 (germline): MNHEY, SMNVEV (reference sequence).

The V gene is TRBV7-9, the J gene TRBJ2-1; 16 bases match TRBD2. Trimming cost V 1 base and J 6 bases; bases outside gene matches: 9. From germline, CDR1 is SEHNR and CDR2 FQNEAQ (reference sequence). The CDR3 runs to 19 residues. Here the CDR3 DNA reads TGTGCCAGCAGCTTAGGAGTCGATGGGACTAGCGGGGGGGCCAATGAGCAGTTCTTC. Translated, it gives CASSLGVDGTSGGANEQFF.

This sequence joins TRBV6-4 and TRBJ2-3; 11 bases line up with TRBD2. In germline, CDR1 is MRHNA, CDR2 SNTAGT. The V and J ends lost 3 bases and 2 bases, in that order; junction bases with no gene match: 4. CDR3 length equals 16 residues. For the CDR3, the DNA is TGTGCCAGCAGTGAGCTAGCGGGGGGCTACACAGATACGCAGTATTTT. Encoded protein: CASSELAGGYTDTQYF.

The count of this clone is one. V and J are TRBV5-1 and TRBJ1-4, with D perhaps matching TRBD1 (6 bases). The germline V gene encodes CDR1 SGHRS and CDR2 YFSETQ. The CDR3 covers 13 residues. V was shortened by 5 bases and J by 12 bases, with 17 bases between the two germline ends. This CDR3 reads CASRPRGGQELFF. The CDR3 DNA is TGCGCCAGCAGACCCCGCGGGGGGCAGGAACTGTTTTTT.

The table lists this clone with a count of one. The chain employs TRBV2 and TRBJ1-6, with D possibly being TRBD1 (5 bases). CDR3 length: 18 amino acids. Trimming cost V 2 bases and J 6 bases, with 20 bases left between them. The germline gives CDR1 SNHLY, CDR2 FYNNEI. The CDR3 nucleotides read TGTGCCAGCAGTGAAAAAGTTGGTAGTGGCAGGGCTAATTCACCCCTCCACTTT. Translated, it gives CASSEKVGSGRANSPLHF.

The V gene is TRBV4-1, the J gene TRBJ2-6; the D is unclear. The CDR3 runs to 16 residues. Germline values: CDR1 MGHRA, CDR2 YSYEKL. Trimming stripped 0 bases from V and 1 base from J, with 7 bases between. CDR3 DNA sequence: TGCGCCAGCAGCCAAGAGGCGGTGTCTGGGGCCAACGTCCTGACTTTC. It specifies CASSQEAVSGANVLTF.

The CDR3 loop reads CASSFYSATNEKLFF. The CDR3 DNA follows: TGTGCCAGCAGCTTTTATTCGGCAACTAATGAAAAACTGTTTTTT. The rearrangement joins TRBV5-5 to TRBJ1-4; no definite D call. CDR1 is SGHKS and CDR2 is YYEKEE in the germline V gene (reference sequence). The CDR3 is 15 amino acids. Trimming removed 2 bases from V and 0 bases from J, with 8 bases in between.

The J gene is TRBJ2-5, the V gene TRBV7-2; TRBD2 matches at 8 bases. This CDR3 has 16 residues. Unmatched junction bases numbered 10, after V lost 4 bases and J lost 3 bases. CDR1 is SGHTA, CDR2 FQGNSA, per germline. The CDR3 region has the DNA TGTGCCAGCAGCTCCGGACTCTTCGGGGGGGAAGAGACCCAGTACTTC. Translated: CASSSGLFGGEETQYF.

This clone was seen a handful of times. The gene calls are TRBV14 and TRBJ2-7; D ambiguous. The CDR3 sequence is 14 residues long. Looked up from germline, CDR1 is SGHDN and CDR2 is FVKESK. V lost 1 base, J lost 6 bases, and 13 bases lay in between. The CDR3 loop is CASSQVVSYGEQYF. For the CDR3, the DNA is TGTGCCAGCAGCCAAGTCGTCTCTTACGGCGAGCAGTACTTC.

The J gene is TRBJ2-3, the V gene TRBV6-5; D is uncertain. Trimming removed 5 bases from V and 3 bases from J, with 12 bases in between. CDR1 and CDR2 from the germline V gene are MNHEY and SVGAGI. This CDR3 contains 14 residues. Written as DNA, the CDR3 is TGTGCCAGCAGTGCCTCCCCCGGGACAGATACGCAGTATTTT. This translates into CASSASPGTDTQYF.

V gene TRBV21-1 combines with J gene TRBJ2-7; TRBD2 was called by the table and not checked on the DNA. TRBV21-1 is a known pseudogene. The CDR3 is 14 amino acids. CDR3 sequence reads: CASSPGASSYEQYF. The CDR3 DNA follows: TGTGCCAGCAGCCCGGGAGCCTCTTCCTACGAGCAGTACTTC.